This T cell receptor (beta chain) was sequenced in a study of blood T cell repertoires in COVID-19. The overall study: The United States, Italy and Spain provided the acute and convalescent COVID-19 samples.

Produced via immunoSEQ multiplex PCR; TCRdb's table is partial and in-frame only. The profile shows about 100,000 clones, roughly 84% of them singletons. The CDR3 has 14 residues. Germline assignment: CDR1 MNHNY and CDR2 SVGAGI (reference sequence). Losses at the gene ends were 5 bases for V and 7 bases for J; bases not matched to a gene: 11. The rearrangement uses TRBV6-6 and TRBJ2-7; 7 bases are shared with TRBD1. The sequence was collected from a man aged 25-40 years in a cohort sampled during active COVID-19. The sample consisted of peripheral blood. In nucleotides, the CDR3 is TGTGCCAGCAGTCCGGACAGGCGCCAGGGAGAGCAGTACTTC. Its translation: CASSPDRRQGEQYF.